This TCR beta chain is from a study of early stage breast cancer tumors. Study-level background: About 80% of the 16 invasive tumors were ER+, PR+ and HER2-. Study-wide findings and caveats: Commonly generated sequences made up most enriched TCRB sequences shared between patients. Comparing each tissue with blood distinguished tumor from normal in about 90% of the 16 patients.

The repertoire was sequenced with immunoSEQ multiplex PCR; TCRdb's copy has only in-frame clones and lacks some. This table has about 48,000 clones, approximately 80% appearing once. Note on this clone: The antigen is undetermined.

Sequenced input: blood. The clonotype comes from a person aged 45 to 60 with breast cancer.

In nucleotides, the CDR3 is TGTGCCAGCAGCGAATCCGGGACTAGCAATGAGCAGTTCTTC. Translated: CASSESGTSNEQFF. This chain connects TRBV9 to TRBJ2-1; the match to TRBD2 covers 8 bases. Germline V gene data show CDR1 as SGDLS and CDR2 as YYNGEE. The CDR3 is 14 amino acids. V shed 3 bases, J shed 6 bases, and the junction held 5 bases outside the gene matches.